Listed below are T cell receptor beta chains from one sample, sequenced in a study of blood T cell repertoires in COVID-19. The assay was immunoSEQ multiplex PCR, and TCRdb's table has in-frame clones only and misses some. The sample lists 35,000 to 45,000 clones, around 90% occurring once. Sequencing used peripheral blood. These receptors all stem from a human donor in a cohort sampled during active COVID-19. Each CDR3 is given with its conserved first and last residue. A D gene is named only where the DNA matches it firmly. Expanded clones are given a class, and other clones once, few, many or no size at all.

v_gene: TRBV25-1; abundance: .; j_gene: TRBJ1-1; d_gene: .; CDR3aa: CASSESLRGEAFF; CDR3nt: TGTGCCAGCAGTGAATCCCTTAGAGGTGAAGCTTTCTTT
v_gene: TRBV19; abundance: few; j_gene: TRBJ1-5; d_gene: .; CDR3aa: CASTPQGTYSNQPQHF; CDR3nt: TGTGCCAGTACTCCCCAGGGGACCTATAGCAATCAGCCCCAGCATTTT
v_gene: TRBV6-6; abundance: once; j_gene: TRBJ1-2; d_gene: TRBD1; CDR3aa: CASSGPGQGDYGYTF; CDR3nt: TGTGCCAGCAGTGGACCGGGACAGGGTGACTATGGCTACACCTTC
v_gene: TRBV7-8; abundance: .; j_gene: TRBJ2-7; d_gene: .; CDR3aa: CASSFSGGGLTYEQYF; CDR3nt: TGTGCCAGCAGCTTTTCCGGTGGAGGGCTGACCTACGAGCAGTACTTC
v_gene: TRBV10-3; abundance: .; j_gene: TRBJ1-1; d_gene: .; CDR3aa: CAISRGADTEAFF; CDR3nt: TGTGCCATCAGCCGGGGTGCCGACACTGAAGCTTTCTTT
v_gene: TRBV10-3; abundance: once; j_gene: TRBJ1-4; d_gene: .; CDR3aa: CAISAGIGEKLFF; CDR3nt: TGTGCCATCAGTGCGGGGATCGGTGAAAAACTGTTTTTT
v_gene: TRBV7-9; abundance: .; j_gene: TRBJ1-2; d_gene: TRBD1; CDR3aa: CASNLYLGTGDYGYTF; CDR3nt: TGTGCCAGCAACCTATACCTCGGGACAGGGGATTATGGCTACACCTTC
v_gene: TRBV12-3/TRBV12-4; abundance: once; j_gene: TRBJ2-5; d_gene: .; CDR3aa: CASSFTGETQYF; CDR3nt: TGTGCCAGCAGTTTTACGGGGGAGACCCAGTACTTC
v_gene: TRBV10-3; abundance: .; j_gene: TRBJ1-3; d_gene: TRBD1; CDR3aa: CAISSMGQSSGNTIYF; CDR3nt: TGTGCCATCAGTAGTATGGGACAGAGCTCTGGAAACACCATATATTTT
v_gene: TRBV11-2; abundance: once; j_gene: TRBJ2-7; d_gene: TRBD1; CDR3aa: CASSPGTGGFYEQYF; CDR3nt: TGTGCCAGCAGCCCTGGGACAGGGGGTTTCTACGAGCAGTACTTC
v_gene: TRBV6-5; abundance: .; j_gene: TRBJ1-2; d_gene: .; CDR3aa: CASKWGTLANYGYTF; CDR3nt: TGTGCCAGCAAATGGGGCACCTTAGCTAACTATGGCTACACCTTC
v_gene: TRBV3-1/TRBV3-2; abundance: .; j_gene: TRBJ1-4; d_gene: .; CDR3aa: CASSASEEGEKLFF; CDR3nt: TGTGCCAGCAGCGCCTCGGAGGAGGGGGAAAAACTGTTTTTT
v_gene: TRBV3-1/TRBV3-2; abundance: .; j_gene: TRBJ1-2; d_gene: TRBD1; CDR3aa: CASSETGGSYGYTF; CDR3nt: TGTGCCAGCAGCGAAACAGGGGGCAGCTATGGCTACACCTTC
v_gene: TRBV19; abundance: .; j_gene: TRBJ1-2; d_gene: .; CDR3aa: CASTALGTYYGYTF; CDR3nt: TGTGCCAGTACCGCACTCGGGACATACTATGGCTACACCTTC
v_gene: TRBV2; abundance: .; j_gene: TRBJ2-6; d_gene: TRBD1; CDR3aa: CASSLTGGHSNSGANVLTF; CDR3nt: TGTGCCAGCAGTCTGACAGGGGGACATTCGAACTCTGGGGCCAACGTCCTGACTTTC
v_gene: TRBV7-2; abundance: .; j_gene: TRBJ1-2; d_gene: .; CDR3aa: CASSLGARGYTF; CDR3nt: TGTGCCAGCAGCTTAGGGGCGCGTGGCTACACCTTC
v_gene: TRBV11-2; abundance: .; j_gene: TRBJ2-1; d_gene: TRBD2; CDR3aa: CASSFWTSGGAQSYNEQFF; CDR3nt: TGTGCCAGCAGCTTTTGGACTAGCGGGGGGGCCCAGTCCTACAATGAGCAGTTCTTC
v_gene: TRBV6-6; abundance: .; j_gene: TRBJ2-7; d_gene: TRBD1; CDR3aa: CASSYLGQEYEQYF; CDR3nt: TGTGCCAGCAGTTACCTCGGACAGGAATACGAGCAGTACTTC
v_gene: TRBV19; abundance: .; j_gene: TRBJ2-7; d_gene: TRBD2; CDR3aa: CASSILAGGPNEQYF; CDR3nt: TGTGCCAGTAGTATCCTAGCGGGGGGCCCCAACGAGCAGTACTTC
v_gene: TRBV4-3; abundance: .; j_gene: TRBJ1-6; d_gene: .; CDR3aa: CASSQDLTQSPLHF; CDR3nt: TGCGCCAGCAGCCAAGATCTTACACAGTCACCCCTCCACTTT
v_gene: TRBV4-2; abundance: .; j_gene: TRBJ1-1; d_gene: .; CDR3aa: CASSQDGAGLGTEAFF; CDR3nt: TGTGCCAGCAGCCAAGACGGGGCGGGGCTGGGCACTGAAGCTTTCTTT
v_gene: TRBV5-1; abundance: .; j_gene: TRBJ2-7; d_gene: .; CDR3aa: CASSFRTSPPYEQYF; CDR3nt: TGCGCCAGCAGCTTCCGAACATCACCCCCCTACGAGCAGTACTTC
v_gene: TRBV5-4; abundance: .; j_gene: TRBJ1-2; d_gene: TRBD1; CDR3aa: CASSLDGGGQAYYGYTF; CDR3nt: TGTGCCAGCAGCTTGGATGGAGGGGGACAGGCGTACTATGGCTACACCTTC
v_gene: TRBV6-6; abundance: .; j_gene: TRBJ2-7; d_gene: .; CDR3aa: CASSYSVPREQYF; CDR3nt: TGTGCCAGCAGTTACTCGGTTCCGCGGGAGCAGTACTTC
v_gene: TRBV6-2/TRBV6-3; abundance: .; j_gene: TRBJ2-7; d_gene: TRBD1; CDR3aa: CASSYQGANEQYF; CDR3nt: TGTGCCAGCAGTTACCAGGGGGCCAACGAGCAGTACTTC
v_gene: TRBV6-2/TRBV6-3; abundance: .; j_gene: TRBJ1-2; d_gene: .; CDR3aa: CASSRWGTPPNYGYTF; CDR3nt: TGTGCCAGCAGCCGGTGGGGGACACCACCTAACTATGGCTACACCTTC
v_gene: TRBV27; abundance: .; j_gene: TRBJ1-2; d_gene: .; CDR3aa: CASSLLGSNYGYTF; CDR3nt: TGTGCCAGCAGTTTATTGGGCAGCAACTATGGCTACACCTTC
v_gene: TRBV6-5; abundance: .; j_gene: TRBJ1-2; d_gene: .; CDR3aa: CASSLGRVNYGYTF; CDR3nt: TGTGCCAGCAGCCTCGGGAGGGTGAACTATGGCTACACCTTC
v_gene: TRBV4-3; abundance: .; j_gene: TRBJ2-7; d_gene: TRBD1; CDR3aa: CASSQGVQGDYEQYF; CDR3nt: TGCGCCAGCAGCCAAGGCGTACAGGGGGACTACGAGCAGTACTTC
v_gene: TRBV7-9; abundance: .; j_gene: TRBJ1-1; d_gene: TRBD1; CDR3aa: CASTAAGTGGVGTEAFF; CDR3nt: TGTGCCAGCACCGCAGCCGGGACAGGGGGCGTCGGCACTGAAGCTTTCTTT
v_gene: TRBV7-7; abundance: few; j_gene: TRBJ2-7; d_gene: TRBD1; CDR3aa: CASSPGQNYEQYF; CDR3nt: TGTGCCAGCAGCCCGGGACAGAACTACGAGCAGTACTTC
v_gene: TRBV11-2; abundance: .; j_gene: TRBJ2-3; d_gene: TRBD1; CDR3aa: CASSPVKGTDSTDTQYF; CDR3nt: TGTGCCAGCAGCCCAGTCAAGGGGACAGATAGCACAGATACGCAGTATTTT
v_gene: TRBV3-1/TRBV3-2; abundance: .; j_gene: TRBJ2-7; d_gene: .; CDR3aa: CASSQVYQGGEQYF; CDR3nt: TGTGCCAGCAGCCAAGTTTATCAGGGAGGCGAGCAGTACTTC
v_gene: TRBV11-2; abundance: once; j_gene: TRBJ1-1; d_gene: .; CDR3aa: CASSLFPRGPRALNTEAFF; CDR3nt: TGTGCCAGCAGCTTATTCCCCAGGGGTCCAAGAGCCTTGAACACTGAAGCTTTCTTT
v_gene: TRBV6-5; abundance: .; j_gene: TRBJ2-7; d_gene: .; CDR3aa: CASSYSRAGHYEQYF; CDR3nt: TGTGCCAGCAGTTACTCGAGGGCAGGCCACTACGAGCAGTACTTC
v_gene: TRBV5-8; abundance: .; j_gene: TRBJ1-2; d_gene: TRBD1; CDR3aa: CASSERTGVMDGYTF; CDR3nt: TGTGCCAGCAGCGAACGTACAGGGGTGATGGATGGCTACACCTTC
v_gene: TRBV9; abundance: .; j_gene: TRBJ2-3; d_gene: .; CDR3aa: CASSAGVDTQYF; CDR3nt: TGTGCCAGCAGCGCGGGGGTGGATACGCAGTATTTT
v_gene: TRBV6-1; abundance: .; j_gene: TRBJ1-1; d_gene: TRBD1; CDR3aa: CASRETGGAPVDTEAFF; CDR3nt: TGTGCCAGCAGGGAAACAGGGGGCGCTCCGGTGGACACTGAAGCTTTCTTT
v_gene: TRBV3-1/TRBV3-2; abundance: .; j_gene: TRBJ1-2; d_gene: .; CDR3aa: CASSSPTYGYTF; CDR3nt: TGTGCCAGCAGCTCTCCGACTTATGGCTACACCTTC
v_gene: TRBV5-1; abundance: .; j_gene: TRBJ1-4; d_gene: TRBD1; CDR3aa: CASSRARGSEKLFF; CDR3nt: TGCGCCAGCAGCCGAGCCAGGGGGAGTGAAAAACTGTTTTTT